Listed below are T cell receptor beta chains from one sample, sequenced in a study of blood T cells in healthy people across ages. TCRdb re-called the 5' RACE reads with MiXCR, one entry per CDR3 protein. The sample records hundreds of thousands of distinct CDR3 sequences, approximately 65% being singletons. Sequencing was done on a sample of blood. These TCRs come from a young man in good health. CDR3s include the opening cysteine and the closing phenylalanine or tryptophan. A D gene is named only where the DNA matches it firmly. Clone size appears in some rows only: once, few, many, or a class for an expanded clone.

TRBJ2-5 | TRBD2 | once | TRBV7-9 | CASSGLAQGGTQYF | TGTGCCAGCAGCGGACTAGCTCAGGGAGGGACCCAGTACTTC
TRBJ1-4 | - | - | TRBV12-3/TRBV12-4 | CASRTNEKLFF | TGTGCCAGCCGGACTAATGAAAAACTGTTTTTT
TRBJ2-7 | - | few | TRBV10-3 | CATGTDIIEQYF | TGTGCCACAGGAACAGACATAATCGAGCAGTACTTC
TRBJ1-5 | - | - | TRBV20-1 | CSARDRVFSNQPQHF | TGCAGTGCTAGGGATCGGGTTTTTAGCAATCAGCCCCAGCATTTT
TRBJ2-1 | TRBD1 | - | TRBV28 | CTSSPGTGGINEQFF | TGTACCAGCAGTCCTGGGACAGGGGGCATCAATGAGCAGTTCTTC
TRBJ2-7 | - | few | TRBV29-1 | CSVEDQRGDSYEQYF | TGCAGCGTTGAAGATCAGAGGGGGGACTCCTACGAGCAGTACTTC
TRBJ2-1 | TRBD1 | - | TRBV12-3/TRBV12-4 | CASSSGTGLNEQFF | TGTGCCAGCAGTTCCGGGACAGGGTTGAATGAGCAGTTCTTC
TRBJ2-7 | TRBD2 | once | TRBV4-3 | CASSHGLAGGDEQYF | TGCGCCAGCAGCCACGGACTAGCGGGAGGCGACGAGCAGTACTTC
TRBJ2-5 | TRBD1 | - | TRBV4-1 | CASSHPGQGKETQYF | TGCGCCAGCAGCCACCCGGGACAGGGGAAAGAGACCCAGTACTTC
TRBJ2-5 | - | - | TRBV7-3 | CASSPVGGMGEDQYF | TGTGCCAGCAGCCCCGTAGGGGGAATGGGTGAAGACCAGTACTTC
TRBJ2-7 | TRBD1 | - | TRBV20-1 | CGRSGTGGSEQYF | TGCGGCCGATCCGGGACAGGGGGCTCCGAGCAGTACTTC
TRBJ2-4 | - | - | TRBV12-3/TRBV12-4 | CASSPLGDVREQYF | TGTGCCAGCAGTCCCCTAGGGGATGTGAGAGAGCAGTACTTC
TRBJ2-7 | - | - | TRBV20-1 | CSAYRGREQYF | TGCAGTGCTTATCGGGGGCGGGAGCAGTACTTC
TRBJ2-7 | - | - | TRBV20-1 | CSARDRGRTYEQYF | TGCAGTGCTAGAGATCGGGGCAGGACCTACGAGCAGTACTTC
TRBJ2-7 | TRBD1 | few | TRBV7-9 | CASSLARDSRNEQYF | TGTGCCAGCAGCTTAGCCAGGGACAGCAGAAACGAGCAGTACTTC
TRBJ2-1 | - | few | TRBV29-1 | CSVTITTYNEQFF | TGCAGCGTTACGATTACGACCTACAATGAGCAGTTCTTC
TRBJ2-7 | TRBD2 | many | TRBV11-2 | CASSLALAGRAEQYF | TGTGCCAGCAGCTTAGCACTAGCGGGTAGAGCTGAGCAGTACTTC
TRBJ2-3 | - | once | TRBV5-1 | CASSLESQSTDTQYF | TGCGCCAGCAGCTTGGAATCCCAAAGCACAGATACGCAGTATTTT
TRBJ1-5 | - | - | TRBV11-1 | CASSPYMNQPQHF | TGTGCCAGCAGCCCCTATATGAATCAGCCCCAGCATTTT
TRBJ2-5 | TRBD1 | - | TRBV10-3 | CAVQTQGETQYF | TGTGCCGTCCAGACACAGGGGGAGACCCAGTACTTC
TRBJ2-5 | - | - | TRBV5-1 | CASSSAQRGDKETQYF | TGCGCCAGCAGCTCCGCCCAGAGGGGTGATAAAGAGACCCAGTACTTC
TRBJ1-5 | - | - | TRBV3-1 | CASSRSREAQPQHF | TGTGCCAGCAGCCGCAGCAGGGAGGCTCAGCCCCAGCATTTT
TRBJ2-5 | - | - | TRBV27 | CASSLFPDSLQETQYF | TGTGCCAGCAGTTTATTCCCGGACTCGCTGCAAGAGACCCAGTACTTC
TRBJ1-6 | - | - | TRBV20-1 | CSASRTGSPLHF | TGCAGTGCTAGTCGTACGGGTTCACCCCTCCACTTT
TRBJ2-4 | - | - | TRBV6-5 | CASSPFDRSSGIQYF | TGTGCCAGCAGCCCCTTTGACAGGTCATCCGGCATTCAGTACTTC
TRBJ2-7 | - | - | TRBV10-3 | CAIRDSYEQYF | TGTGCCATCAGGGACAGCTACGAGCAGTACTTC
TRBJ2-1 | - | - | TRBV7-9 | CASSFEVETGQFF | TGTGCCAGCAGCTTTGAGGTTGAGACAGGACAGTTCTTC
TRBJ2-5 | TRBD2 | - | TRBV5-6 | CASSLAYSLQREETQYF | TGTGCCAGCAGCTTAGCCTACTCTCTTCAGCGGGAGGAGACCCAGTACTTC
TRBJ2-1 | TRBD2 | - | TRBV4-2 | CASSQRGGTSRNEQFF | TGTGCCAGCAGCCAAAGAGGGGGGACTAGCAGGAATGAGCAGTTCTTC
TRBJ2-2 | - | - | TRBV13 | CASSLGHLDQSNTGELFF | TGTGCCAGCAGCTTAGGACACCTTGACCAGAGTAACACCGGGGAGCTGTTTTTT
TRBJ2-6 | - | - | TRBV7-6 | CASSFPRPSGANVLTF | TGTGCCAGCAGCTTCCCACGGCCCTCTGGGGCCAACGTCCTGACTTTC
TRBJ2-7 | - | few | TRBV27 | CASSLSLVGSYEQYF | TGTGCCAGCAGTTTATCCCTAGTTGGGTCCTACGAGCAGTACTTC
TRBJ1-2 | TRBD1 | - | TRBV3-1 | CASSLSGGGLNYGYTF | TGTGCCAGCAGCCTTTCAGGGGGCGGGTTGAACTATGGCTACACCTTC
TRBJ1-1 | - | - | TRBV27 | CASSQRGVNTEAFF | TGTGCCAGCAGTCAACGGGGGGTGAACACTGAAGCTTTCTTT
TRBJ2-5 | - | - | TRBV24-1 | CATSDLRSYGQYF | TGTGCCACCAGTGATTTGCGCAGCTACGGGCAGTACTTC
TRBJ2-7 | - | - | TRBV28 | CATILGRRSSYEQYF | TGTGCCACCATTTTAGGACGGAGGAGCTCCTACGAGCAGTACTTC
TRBJ2-1 | TRBD2 | - | TRBV27 | CASSLLAGGFSSYNEQFF | TGTGCCAGCAGTTTATTAGCGGGGGGGTTTAGCTCCTACAATGAGCAGTTCTTC
TRBJ2-7 | - | - | TRBV27 | CASSFGRSKYEQYF | TGTGCCAGCAGTTTCGGCAGGTCAAAATACGAGCAGTACTTC
TRBJ2-1 | - | - | TRBV15 | CATSKTGTLHNEQFF | TGTGCCACCAGCAAAACCGGGACTCTGCACAATGAGCAGTTCTTC
TRBJ2-3 | - | - | TRBV12-3/TRBV12-4 | CASSLVRWDTQYF | TGTGCCAGCAGTTTAGTGAGGTGGGATACGCAGTATTTT
TRBJ1-2 | TRBD1 | - | TRBV6-2/TRBV6-3 | CASSYQGQPYGYTF | TGTGCCAGCAGTTACCAGGGACAGCCCTATGGCTACACCTTC
TRBJ2-6 | - | - | TRBV4-3 | CASSQLTAANSGANALTF | TGCGCCAGCAGCCAATTGACAGCCGCAAACTCTGGGGCCAACGCCCTGACTTTC
TRBJ2-1 | - | - | TRBV4-2 | CASSQLSSRLDNEQFF | TGTGCCAGCAGCCAACTCAGCAGCCGACTTGATAATGAGCAGTTCTTC
TRBJ1-6 | - | - | TRBV3-1 | CASSHRRGDSLHF | TGTGCCAGCAGCCACCGAAGGGGGGACTCCCTCCACTTT
TRBJ2-3 | TRBD2 | - | TRBV9 | CASSPGGSGGYTDTQYF | TGTGCCAGCAGCCCGGGGGGTAGCGGGGGGTACACAGATACGCAGTATTTT
TRBJ2-7 | TRBD1 | - | TRBV9 | CASSVGDRGAPYEQYF | TGTGCCAGCAGCGTAGGTGACAGGGGGGCCCCCTACGAGCAGTACTTC
TRBJ2-3 | TRBD2 | - | TRBV3-1 | CASSQTLSGGAWDTQYF | TGTGCCAGCAGCCAGACTCTTAGCGGGGGGGCTTGGGATACGCAGTATTTT
TRBJ2-3 | - | few | TRBV20-1 | CSAREETHIDTQYF | TGCAGTGCTAGGGAGGAGACGCACATCGATACGCAGTATTTT
TRBJ2-1 | - | few | TRBV29-1 | CSVAELSNEQFF | TGCAGCGTTGCTGAGCTTAGCAATGAGCAGTTCTTC
TRBJ2-7 | - | - | TRBV24-1 | CATSDFPDGAYEQYF | TGTGCCACCAGTGATTTCCCCGACGGCGCCTACGAGCAGTACTTC
TRBJ2-3 | TRBD2 | - | TRBV5-1 | CASELAGDGPDTQYF | TGCGCCAGCGAACTAGCGGGGGACGGACCAGATACGCAGTATTTT